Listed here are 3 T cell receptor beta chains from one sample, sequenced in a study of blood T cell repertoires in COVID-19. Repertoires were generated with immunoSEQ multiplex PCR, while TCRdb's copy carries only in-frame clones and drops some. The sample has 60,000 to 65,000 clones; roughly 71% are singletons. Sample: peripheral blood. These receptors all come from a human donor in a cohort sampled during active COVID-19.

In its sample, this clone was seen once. CDR3 nucleotides: TGTGCCAGCAGCCAAGAAACAGGGTTGGGGACTGGAAACACCATATATTTT. Its protein is CASSQETGLGTGNTIYF. The chain links TRBV3-1 (or the pseudogene TRBV3-2) to TRBJ1-3; the D gene is possibly TRBD1 (6 bases). From germline, CDR1 is LGHDT and CDR2 YNNKEL (reference sequence). The germline V and J ends were trimmed by 0 bases and 2 bases, with 14 bases remaining between them. The CDR3 extends over 17 amino acids.

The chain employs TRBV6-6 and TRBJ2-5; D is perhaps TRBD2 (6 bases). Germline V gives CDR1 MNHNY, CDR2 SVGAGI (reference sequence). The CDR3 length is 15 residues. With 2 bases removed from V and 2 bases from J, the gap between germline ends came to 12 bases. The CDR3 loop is CASSYGGTPQETQYF. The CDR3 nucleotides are TGTGCCAGCAGTTACGGCGGGACTCCTCAAGAGACCCAGTACTTC.

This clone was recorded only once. The CDR3 DNA is TGTGCCAGCAGCAATTTAGGGGGCTCCTACGAGCAGTACTTC. Protein sequence: CASSNLGGSYEQYF. The chain combines TRBV27 with TRBJ2-7; the D gene is possibly TRBD1 (6 bases). The V gene's germline CDR1 is MNHEY and CDR2 SMNVEV (reference sequence). This CDR3 region has 14 residues. Trimming took 6 bases from V and 0 from J, leaving 12 bases between them.